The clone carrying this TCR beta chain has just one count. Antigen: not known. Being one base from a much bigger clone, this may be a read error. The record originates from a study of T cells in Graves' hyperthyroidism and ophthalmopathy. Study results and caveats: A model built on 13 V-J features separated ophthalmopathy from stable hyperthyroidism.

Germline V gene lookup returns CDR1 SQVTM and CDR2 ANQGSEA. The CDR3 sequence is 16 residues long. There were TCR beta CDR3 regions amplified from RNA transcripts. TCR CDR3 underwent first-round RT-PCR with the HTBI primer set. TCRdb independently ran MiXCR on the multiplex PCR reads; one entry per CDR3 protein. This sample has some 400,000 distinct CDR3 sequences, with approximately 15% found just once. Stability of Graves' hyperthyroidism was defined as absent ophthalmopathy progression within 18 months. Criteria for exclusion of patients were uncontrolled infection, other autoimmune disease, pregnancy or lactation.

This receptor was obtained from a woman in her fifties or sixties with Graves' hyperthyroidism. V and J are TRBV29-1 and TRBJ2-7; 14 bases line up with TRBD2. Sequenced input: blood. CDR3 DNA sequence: TGCAGCGTTGCAGGACTAGCGGGAGGACTATCCTACGAGCGGTACTTC. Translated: CSVAGLAGGLSYERYF.